The clone carrying this T cell receptor beta chain occurred a few times. These data originate in a study of OX40 agonist ivuxolimab in advanced cancers. This CDR3 has 14 residues. V was pared by 4 bases and J by 4 bases, with 12 bases between. Germline CDR1 reads SGHRS; CDR2 reads YFSETQ. Using immunoSEQ multiplex PCR, the repertoire was profiled, and TCRdb retains in-frame clones only, with some absent. The table has approximately 50,000 clones, around 88% seen once; the top ten hold about 0.63%. This TCR was sampled from an adult with an advanced solid tumor such as melanoma, head and neck, liver or kidney cancer. J is TRBJ2-1 and V is TRBV5-1; D is undetermined. The sample in question was CD4+ or CD8+ T cells sorted from blood, obtained in a trial of the OX40 agonist ivuxolimab. The CDR3 reads CASSAGRVYNEQFF. In nucleotides, the CDR3 is TGCGCCAGCAGCGCCGGCCGCGTGTACAATGAGCAGTTCTTC.